The source of this T cell receptor (beta chain) is a study of blood T cell repertoires in COVID-19. Study-wide context: Donors in the United States, Italy and Spain gave samples during acute or convalescent COVID-19.

Sequenced by immunoSEQ multiplex PCR; TCRdb stores in-frame clones only, minus some. The sample contains 400,000 to 500,000 clones, approximately 87% of which appear only once. The CDR3 length is 14 residues. Germline V gives CDR1 SGHKS, CDR2 YYEKEE (reference sequence). The V and J ends lost 2 bases and 2 bases respectively, with 10 bases between them. This clonotype was obtained from a woman in her 40s who had recovered from COVID-19. The chain recombines TRBV5-5 with TRBJ1-1; D gene ambiguous. The specimen was PBMCs or T cells enriched from blood (not recorded which). Written as DNA, the CDR3 is TGTGCCAGCAGCTTTGGGCAAATTAACACTGAAGCTTTCTTT. Translation: CASSFGQINTEAFF.